The TCR beta chain under discussion was sequenced for a study of cytomegalovirus exposure and HLA in healthy donors. Study-level background: The 120 validation repertoires and the approximately 630 first-cohort repertoires shared a platform, a later analysis reported.

Repertoires were generated with immunoSEQ multiplex PCR, while TCRdb's copy carries only in-frame clones and drops some. The data hold over 150,000 clones, with about 88% observed a single time. The CDR3 covers 16 residues. V lost 0 bases to trimming and J lost 0 bases, with 10 bases between them. The germline gives CDR1 SGHDT, CDR2 YYEEEE. Material: PBMCs. This TCR was recovered from a man between 18 and 29 years old in good health and CMV-seropositive. The chain carries TRBV5-6 and TRBJ1-5; the D gene is possibly TRBD1 (5 bases). This chain's CDR3 is CASSLEGANSNQPQHF. CDR3 sequence (DNA): TGTGCCAGCAGCTTGGAAGGGGCTAATAGCAATCAGCCCCAGCATTTT.